This is a list of T cell receptor beta chains from one sample in a study of blood T cell repertoires in COVID-19. Sequencing used immunoSEQ multiplex PCR; TCRdb keeps in-frame clones, though not all of them. Here the sample spans about 240,000 clones, about 90% being singletons. The sample was PBMCs or T cells enriched from blood (not recorded which). The receptor set was obtained from a woman aged 40 to 50 with acute COVID-19. Each CDR3 is given with its conserved first and last residue. A D gene is named only where the DNA matches it firmly. Only part of the rows carry a size: once, few, many, or a class if the clone is expanded.

j_call: TRBJ2-3
clone_size: few
v_call: TRBV27
d_call: NA
cdr3_nt: TGTGCCAGCAGTTTTGGTCCGGGAGATACGCAGTATTTT
cdr3_aa: CASSFGPGDTQYF

j_call: TRBJ1-1
clone_size: NA
v_call: TRBV5-1
d_call: NA
cdr3_nt: TGCGCCAGCAGCGGCGAGGGGAACACTGAAGCTTTCTTT
cdr3_aa: CASSGEGNTEAFF

j_call: TRBJ2-5
clone_size: NA
v_call: TRBV9
d_call: TRBD2
cdr3_nt: TGTGCCAGCAGCGTCAGCGGGAGCCAGGACGCCGGGGAGACCCAGTACTTC
cdr3_aa: CASSVSGSQDAGETQYF

j_call: TRBJ2-7
clone_size: NA
v_call: TRBV11-2
d_call: NA
cdr3_nt: TGTGCCAGCAGCTTGGCAGTTACCTACGAGCAGTACTTC
cdr3_aa: CASSLAVTYEQYF

j_call: TRBJ1-5
clone_size: NA
v_call: TRBV27
d_call: NA
cdr3_nt: TGTGCCAGCAGTTTAAGGGGGACTCAGCCCCAGCATTTT
cdr3_aa: CASSLRGTQPQHF

j_call: TRBJ1-2
clone_size: NA
v_call: TRBV30
d_call: NA
cdr3_nt: TGTGCCCCCGGGGGGGTCGCTAACTATGGCTACACCTTC
cdr3_aa: CAPGGVANYGYTF

j_call: TRBJ2-1
clone_size: NA
v_call: TRBV2
d_call: NA
cdr3_nt: TGTGCCAGCAGTAAACTAGCTCGGGGCTCCTACAATGAGCAGTTCTTC
cdr3_aa: CASSKLARGSYNEQFF

j_call: TRBJ2-3
clone_size: NA
v_call: TRBV19
d_call: NA
cdr3_nt: TGTGCCAGTAGCCGTCCAACTGGACTCACGAACACAGATACGCAGTATTTT
cdr3_aa: CASSRPTGLTNTDTQYF

j_call: TRBJ1-1
clone_size: NA
v_call: TRBV13
d_call: NA
cdr3_nt: TGTGCCAGCAGCTTAAGATTCTGGGAGGTGAACACTGAAGCTTTCTTT
cdr3_aa: CASSLRFWEVNTEAFF

j_call: TRBJ2-5
clone_size: NA
v_call: TRBV2
d_call: TRBD2
cdr3_nt: TGTGCCAGCAGGGACTACGCGGGAGTAAAGACCCAGTACTTC
cdr3_aa: CASRDYAGVKTQYF

j_call: TRBJ2-7
clone_size: NA
v_call: TRBV5-8
d_call: TRBD1
cdr3_nt: TGTGCCAGCAGCTTGGGAAGACAGGGGATATACGAGCAGTACTTC
cdr3_aa: CASSLGRQGIYEQYF

j_call: TRBJ2-1
clone_size: NA
v_call: TRBV2
d_call: TRBD2
cdr3_nt: TGTGCCAGCAATCAGGCGGGAGTATCCTACAATGAGCAGTTCTTC
cdr3_aa: CASNQAGVSYNEQFF

j_call: TRBJ2-3
clone_size: NA
v_call: TRBV15
d_call: NA
cdr3_nt: TGTGCCACCAGCAGCAGAAGCACAGATACGCAGTATTTT
cdr3_aa: CATSSRSTDTQYF

j_call: TRBJ2-7
clone_size: NA
v_call: TRBV9
d_call: TRBD1
cdr3_nt: TGTGCCAGCAGCGTATCACAGGGGGCCTACGAGCAGTACTTC
cdr3_aa: CASSVSQGAYEQYF

j_call: TRBJ1-2
clone_size: NA
v_call: TRBV5-4
d_call: NA
cdr3_nt: TGTGCCAGCGCCGCGGGGAGGAACTATGGCTACACCTTC
cdr3_aa: CASAAGRNYGYTF

j_call: TRBJ2-1
clone_size: NA
v_call: TRBV11-3
d_call: NA
cdr3_nt: TGTGCCAGCAGTACAGGAAATGAGCAGTTCTTC
cdr3_aa: CASSTGNEQFF

j_call: TRBJ2-5
clone_size: NA
v_call: TRBV19
d_call: TRBD2
cdr3_nt: TGTGCCAGTAGTATAGGGACGGGGGGACTAGCGGGAACCCAGTACTTC
cdr3_aa: CASSIGTGGLAGTQYF